This T cell receptor (beta chain) was observed in a study of T-cell reconstitution after alpha-beta-depleted transplantation in children. Study findings and constraints: A year post-transplant, T-cell counts and diversity derived mostly from newly produced T cells. Reported findings indicate that, about two months after transplant, alpha-beta T cells came from several hundred expanded clones, which were derived from non-depleted graft cells.

The CDR3 loop spans 17 amino acids. V shed 1 base and J shed 8 bases, with 21 bases lying between them. Germline lookup yields CDR1 LGHNA and CDR2 YSLEER. During its preparation, the TCRbeta library received unique molecular identifiers. TCRdb redid the calling of the PCR reads with MiXCR, one entry per CDR3 protein. The table has more than 400,000 distinct CDR3 sequences, about an eighth seen once. This clonotype occurred a few times. Antigen: not known. This sequence originates from a female patient under 10 years old who had a stem cell transplant for aplastic anemia, so the T cells may come from the graft donor. This chain connects TRBV4-3 to TRBJ2-1, with a tentative D call TRBD1 (6 bases). This specimen was PBMCs, mostly from graft donor cells, taken 180 days after TCRalphabeta/CD19-depleted stem cell transplant. The CDR3 loop is CASSQGGLRAASDEQFF. DNA of the CDR3: TGCGCCAGCAGCCAAGGGGGGCTCCGGGCCGCAAGCGATGAGCAGTTCTTC.